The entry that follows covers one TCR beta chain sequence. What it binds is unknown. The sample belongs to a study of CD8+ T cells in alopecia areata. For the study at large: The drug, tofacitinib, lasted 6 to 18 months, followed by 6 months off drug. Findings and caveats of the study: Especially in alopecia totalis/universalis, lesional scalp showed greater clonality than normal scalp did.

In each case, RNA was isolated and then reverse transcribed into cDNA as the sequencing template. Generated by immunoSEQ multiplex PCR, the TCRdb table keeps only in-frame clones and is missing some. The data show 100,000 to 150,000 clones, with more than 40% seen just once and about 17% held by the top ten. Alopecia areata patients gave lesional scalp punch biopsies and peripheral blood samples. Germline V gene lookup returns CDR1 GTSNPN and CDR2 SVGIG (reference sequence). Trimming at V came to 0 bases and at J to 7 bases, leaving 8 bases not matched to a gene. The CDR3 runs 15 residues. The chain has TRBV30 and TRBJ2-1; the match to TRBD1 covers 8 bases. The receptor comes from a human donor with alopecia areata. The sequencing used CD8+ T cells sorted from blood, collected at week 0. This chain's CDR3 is CAWSVLQGAYNEQFF. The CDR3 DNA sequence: TGTGCCTGGAGTGTACTGCAGGGGGCGTATAATGAGCAGTTCTTC.